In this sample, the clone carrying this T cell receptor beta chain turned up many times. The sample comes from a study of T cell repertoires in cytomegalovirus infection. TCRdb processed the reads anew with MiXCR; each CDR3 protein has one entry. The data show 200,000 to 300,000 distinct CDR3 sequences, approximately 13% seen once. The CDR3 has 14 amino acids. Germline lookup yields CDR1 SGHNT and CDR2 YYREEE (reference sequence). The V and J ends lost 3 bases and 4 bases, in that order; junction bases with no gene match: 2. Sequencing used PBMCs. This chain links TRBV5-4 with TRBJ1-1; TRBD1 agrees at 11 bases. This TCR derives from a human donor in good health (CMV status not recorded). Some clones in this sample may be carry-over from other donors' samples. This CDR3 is CASSSGTGGTEAFF. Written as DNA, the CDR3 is TGTGCCAGCAGCTCCGGGACAGGGGGCACTGAAGCTTTCTTT. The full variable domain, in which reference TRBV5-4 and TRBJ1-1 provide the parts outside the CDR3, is ETGVTQSPTHLIKTRGQQVTLRCSSQSGHNTVSWYQQALGQGPQFIFQYYREEENGRGNFPPRFSGLQFPNYSSELNVNALELDDSALYLCASSSGTGGTEAFFGQGTRLTVV.